Presented here are 32 T cell receptor beta chains from one specimen sequenced in a study of T-cell reconstitution after alpha-beta-depleted transplantation in children. Unique molecular identifiers were incorporated into the prepared TCRbeta library. TCRdb redid the calling of the PCR reads with MiXCR, one entry per CDR3 protein. Altogether roughly 490,000 distinct CDR3 sequences are present, 10% to 12% being singletons, with the ten largest covering 14%. The sequenced sample was PBMCs, mostly from graft donor cells, obtained 180 days after TCRalphabeta/CD19-depleted stem cell transplant. These receptors originate from a female patient aged 2-15 years who had a stem cell transplant for aplastic anemia, so the T cells may come from the graft donor.

Only a few counts were recorded for this clonotype. The CDR3 is CASSTQLGRETQYF. DNA for the CDR3: TGTGCCAGTAGTACCCAACTAGGAAGAGAGACCCAGTACTTC. The V gene is TRBV19, the J gene TRBJ2-5; D may be TRBD2 (5 bases). Germline V lookup: CDR1 LNHDA, CDR2 SQIVND (reference sequence). V lost 4 bases, J lost 4 bases, and 13 bases lay in between. CDR3 length equals 14 residues.

At least ten counts were recorded for this clonotype. The chain carries TRBV5-1 and TRBJ1-6; no clear D. The CDR3 has 14 amino acids. Germline CDR1 and CDR2: SGHRS and YFSETQ. Trimming cost V 0 bases and J 7 bases, with 8 bases left between them. The CDR3 DNA is TGCGCCAGCAGCTTGGGGTACATGAATTCACCCCTCCACTTT. Amino acids: CASSLGYMNSPLHF.

The table lists this clonotype with many counts. The rearrangement joins TRBV20-1 to TRBJ1-6; 7 bases are a match to TRBD1. Trimming removed 0 bases from V and 0 bases from J; junction bases left unmatched: 2. CDR3 size: 16 residues. The germline CDR1 and CDR2 sequences are DFQATT and SNEGSKA (reference sequence). This CDR3 reads CSAREQGSSYNSPLHF. Here the CDR3 DNA reads TGCAGTGCTAGAGAACAGGGGAGCTCCTATAATTCACCCCTCCACTTT.

The gene calls are TRBV5-1 and TRBJ2-2, with TRBD2 identical over 8 bases. V trimming: 0 bases; J trimming: 4 bases; junction bases outside the gene matches: 5. Germline V gene sequence: CDR1 SGHRS, CDR2 YFSETQ. The CDR3 has 16 residues. In DNA, the CDR3 is TGCGCCAGCAGCTTGGGGGCCCGGGAGGGCACCGGGGAGCTGTTTTTT. This sequence encodes CASSLGAREGTGELFF. The full variable domain, completed using reference TRBV5-1 and TRBJ2-2, is KAGVTQTPRYLIKTRGQQVTLSCSPISGHRSVSWYQQTPGQGLQFLFEYFSETQRNKGNFPGRFSGRQFSNSRSEMNVSTLELGDSALYLCASSLGAREGTGELFFGEGSRLTVL.

This clonotype has only a few counts. The J gene is TRBJ2-3, the V gene TRBV7-9; tentative D call: TRBD1 (7 bases). The ends were cut back, 7 bases at V and 4 bases at J, with 12 bases in the middle. This CDR3 region has 13 residues. Germline CDR1 is SEHNR and CDR2 is FQNEAQ (reference sequence). This CDR3 reads CASTQGGPDTQYF. For the CDR3, the DNA is TGTGCCAGCACCCAGGGGGGCCCAGATACGCAGTATTTT.

The table lists this clonotype with many counts. This chain connects TRBV29-1 to TRBJ1-4; TRBD1 agrees at 7 bases. The CDR3 extends over 15 amino acids. Germline V gene lookup returns CDR1 SQVTM and CDR2 ANQGSEA. V was clipped by 5 bases and J by 4 bases; unmatched bases: 10. Written as DNA, the CDR3 is TGCAGCGTTCGGGTCACAGGGGCCCGTAATGAAAAACTGTTTTTT. This sequence encodes CSVRVTGARNEKLFF. The full variable domain, rest sourced from reference TRBV29-1 and TRBJ1-4, is SAVISQKPSRDICQRGTSLTIQCQVDSQVTMMFWYRQQPGQSLTLIATANQGSEATYESGFVIDKFPISRPNLTFSTLTVSNMSPEDSSIYLCSVRVTGARNEKLFFGSGTQLSVL.

There are a few counts of this clonotype. V gene TRBV4-1 combines with J gene TRBJ1-5, with a possible D match to TRBD1 (5 bases). The CDR3 has 15 amino acids. V lost 3 bases to trimming and J lost 1 base, with 10 bases between them. Per the germline V gene, CDR1 is MGHRA and CDR2 is YSYEKL. The CDR3 reads CASSQGTDSNQPQHF. The CDR3 DNA reads TGCGCCAGCAGCCAGGGGACGGACAGCAATCAGCCCCAGCATTTT.

V gene TRBV11-1 combines with J gene TRBJ2-4, with D perhaps given as TRBD1 or TRBD2 (5 bases each). The germline gives CDR1 SGHAT, CDR2 FQDESV (reference sequence). V was trimmed by 6 bases and J by 0 bases, leaving 24 bases between them. This CDR3 spans 19 amino acids. The CDR3 nucleotides read TGTGCCAGCAGTATCACATACTCACCGGGACGGCTAGCCAAAAACATTCAGTACTTC. This gives the protein CASSITYSPGRLAKNIQYF.

This clonotype appeared many times. The chain links TRBV12-3 or TRBV12-4 to TRBJ2-1, with D perhaps matching TRBD2 (5 bases). The CDR3 loop spans 15 amino acids. Trimming cost V 3 bases and J 4 bases, with 13 bases left between them. The CDR3 DNA follows: TGTGCCAGCAGTTTTGAGGCGGGTTTTTACAATGAGCAGTTCTTC. Translation gives CASSFEAGFYNEQFF.

This clonotype was counted at least ten times. The genes are TRBV5-1 and TRBJ2-3, with a weak D call TRBD2 (5 bases). Per the germline V gene, CDR1 is SGHRS and CDR2 is YFSETQ. With 2 bases removed from V and 6 bases from J, the gap between germline ends came to 16 bases. The CDR3 is made up of 15 amino acids. In DNA, the CDR3 is TGCGCCAGCAGCTTACGGGGAAACCAGCAGGATACGCAGTATTTT. Amino acids: CASSLRGNQQDTQYF.

This clonotype was counted many times. The rearrangement joins TRBV29-1 to TRBJ2-7; D tentatively fits TRBD1 or TRBD2 (5 bases each). V lost 6 bases and J 6 bases, leaving 18 bases between the germline ends. The germline gives CDR1 SQVTM, CDR2 ANQGSEA. The CDR3 is made up of 13 amino acids. DNA of the CDR3: TGCAGCGTCACAGGACTGCACCTTGGCGAGCAGTACTTC. Translating it yields CSVTGLHLGEQYF.

This clonotype was seen a handful of times. The CDR3 reads CASGKGGVNGDTQYF. CDR3 DNA sequence: TGTGCCAGCGGCAAAGGCGGCGTGAATGGAGATACGCAGTATTTT. This chain uses TRBV12-3 or TRBV12-4 with TRBJ2-3, with unresolved D. This CDR3 comprises 15 residues. Trimming removed 8 bases at V and 5 bases at J, with 20 bases between.

This clonotype occurred once. V is TRBV11-3 and J is TRBJ2-5; D not resolved. V was clipped by 3 bases and J by 4 bases, with 12 bases between them. This CDR3 is 14 amino acids long. Germline CDR1 and CDR2: SGHNT and YENEEA. The CDR3 nucleotides read TGTGCCAGCAGCTTTCGGCAAAACGGAGAGACCCAGTACTTC. It is translated as CASSFRQNGETQYF.

There are many counts of this clonotype. V usage is TRBV2 and J usage is TRBJ2-7; D call uncertain. This CDR3 has 13 amino acids. Per the germline V gene, CDR1 is SNHLY and CDR2 is FYNNEI. Trimming removed 11 bases from V and 3 bases from J, with 17 bases in between. The CDR3 region has the DNA TGTGCCGGGAATAGCTACGCACTCTACGAGCAGTACGTC. This encodes CAGNSYALYEQYV.

This clonotype was counted only a few times. The chain uses TRBV20-1 and TRBJ1-3, with D possibly matching TRBD1 (5 bases). Trimming removed 6 bases at V and 0 bases at J, with 15 bases between. This CDR3 comprises 15 residues. The germline gives CDR1 DFQATT, CDR2 SNEGSKA (reference sequence). The CDR3 loop reads CSARSGQSSGNTIYF. The CDR3 nucleotides read TGCAGTGCGAGGTCCGGACAAAGCTCTGGAAACACCATATATTTT.

This clonotype appeared many times. The rearrangement joins TRBV10-3 to TRBJ1-3; D not certain. The germline CDR1 and CDR2 sequences are ENHRY and SYGVKD. The V gene lost 2 bases and the J gene lost 0 bases, with 8 bases spanning the gap. This CDR3 has 15 residues. The CDR3 DNA reads as TGTGCCATCAGTGAGAATCGCCTCTCTGGAAACACCATATATTTT. It specifies CAISENRLSGNTIYF.

The rearrangement uses TRBV6-2 or TRBV6-3 and TRBJ2-3; D remains ambiguous. V was clipped by 6 bases and J by 4 bases, with 14 bases between them. CDR1 is MNHEY, CDR2 SVGEGT, per germline. The CDR3 contains 14 residues. The CDR3 DNA follows: TGTGCCAGCAGCCACGAGCTGGGATCAGATACGCAGTATTTT. It encodes CASSHELGSDTQYF.

The V call is TRBV7-2, the J call TRBJ1-2, with D tentatively TRBD1 (5 bases). Germline CDR1 and CDR2: SGHTA and FQGNSA. CDR3 length equals 14 residues. V lost 5 bases to trimming and J lost 3 bases, with 13 bases between them. The CDR3 loop is CASSASGTDYGYTF. The CDR3 coding sequence is TGTGCCAGCAGCGCCTCGGGGACCGACTATGGCTACACCTTC.

The rearrangement links TRBV12-3 or TRBV12-4 to TRBJ2-1; D remains ambiguous. The CDR3 contains 13 residues. Trimming left V 1 base short and J 6 bases short, with 7 bases between. CDR3 in amino acids: CASSLVSPNEQFF. CDR3 sequence (DNA): TGTGCCAGCAGTTTAGTTTCGCCCAATGAGCAGTTCTTC.

CDR3 loop: CASSYGRYRGDNEQFF. The CDR3 DNA reads as TGTGCCAGCAGTTACGGTCGGTACAGGGGTGACAATGAGCAGTTCTTC. The gene calls are TRBV6-5 and TRBJ2-1; 7 bases agree with TRBD1. The trim removed 2 bases at V and 5 bases at J, leaving 9 bases unmatched. In germline, CDR1 is MNHEY, CDR2 SVGAGI. The CDR3 consists of 16 residues.

This clonotype was found a few times. V and J are TRBV6-1 and TRBJ2-1; no firm D call. Germline CDR1 is MNHNS and CDR2 is SASEGT. Trimming cost V 5 bases and J 5 bases, with 13 bases left between them. The CDR3 contains 14 residues. The CDR3 DNA reads as TGTGCCAGCAGTCGCCTGAAGGGTAACAATGAGCAGTTCTTC. Protein product: CASSRLKGNNEQFF.

This clonotype was detected only a few times. The V and J genes are TRBV6-2 or TRBV6-3 and TRBJ2-4; D may be TRBD1 (5 bases). In germline, CDR1 is MNHEY, CDR2 SVGEGT. Trimming stripped 0 bases from V and 9 bases from J, with 12 bases between. This CDR3 is 14 amino acids long. The CDR3 protein is CASSYSIQVRIQYF. For the CDR3, the DNA is TGTGCCAGCAGTTACTCGATACAGGTTCGCATTCAGTACTTC.

This chain joins TRBV28 and TRBJ2-2; 7 positions agree with TRBD2. In germline, CDR1 is MDHEN, CDR2 SYDVKM. Losses at the gene ends were 8 bases for V and 7 bases for J; bases not matched to a gene: 13. The length of the CDR3 is 15 residues. CDR3 nucleotide sequence: TGTGCCAGCTGCCCAGCGGGATTAAGGATCGGGGAGCTGTTTTTT. Amino acid sequence: CASCPAGLRIGELFF.

The rearrangement uses TRBV25-1 and TRBJ1-5; D is possibly TRBD1 (5 bases). Germline values: CDR1 MGHDK, CDR2 SYGVNS. Trimming took off 1 base at V and 10 bases at J, with 14 bases between the two ends. There are 14 residues in the CDR3. CDR3 DNA: TGTGCCAGCAGTGAATTGGGGGATCTAGGACCCCAGCATTTT. Protein sequence: CASSELGDLGPQHF.

This clonotype was detected a few times. The CDR3 protein is CASSLGQVGYNEQFF. In DNA form, the CDR3 reads TGTGCCAGCAGCTTAGGACAGGTAGGATACAATGAGCAGTTCTTC. V gene TRBV11-2 combines with J gene TRBJ2-1; possibly TRBD1 for D (6 bases). Germline V CDR1 and CDR2: SGHAT, FQNNGV. This CDR3 is 15 amino acids long. V lost 1 base and J 4 bases, leaving 11 bases between the germline ends.

This clonotype has only a few counts. The chain combines TRBV5-1 with TRBJ2-1; 12 bases are a match to TRBD2. From germline, CDR1 is SGHRS and CDR2 YFSETQ. J was trimmed by 6 bases and V by 4 bases; bases with no gene match: 2. This CDR3 comprises 14 residues. The CDR3 sequence is CASSQLAGGNEQFF. CDR3 DNA: TGCGCCAGCAGCCAACTAGCGGGAGGCAATGAGCAGTTCTTC. The full variable domain, rest sourced from reference TRBV5-1 and TRBJ2-1, is KAGVTQTPRYLIKTRGQQVTLSCSPISGHRSVSWYQQTPGQGLQFLFEYFSETQRNKGNFPGRFSGRQFSNSRSEMNVSTLELGDSALYLCASSQLAGGNEQFFGPGTRLTVL.

Only a few counts were recorded for this clonotype. This sequence joins TRBV12-3 or TRBV12-4 and TRBJ1-4; D is undetermined. This CDR3 is 15 amino acids long. The V end lost 3 bases, the J end lost 4 bases, and 12 bases lay between the germline ends. CDR3 nucleotide sequence: TGTGCCAGCAGTTTCCTCAGTGTGAGTAATGAAAAACTGTTTTTT. Translation gives CASSFLSVSNEKLFF.

V usage is TRBV20-1 and J usage is TRBJ1-4; D uncertain. The length of the CDR3 is 14 residues. Germline V gives CDR1 DFQATT, CDR2 SNEGSKA (reference sequence). The V end was cut by 0 bases, the J end by 0 bases, with 5 bases between. CDR3 coding DNA: TGCAGTGCTAGAGACACAGCAACTAATGAAAAACTGTTTTTT. Its protein product is CSARDTATNEKLFF.

This sequence joins TRBV4-3 and TRBJ2-1, with 9 bases matching TRBD2. Germline-derived CDR1 and CDR2 are LGHNA and YSLEER. CDR3 length equals 14 residues. Trimming cost V 1 base and J 9 bases; bases outside gene matches: 4. Here the CDR3 DNA reads TGCGCCAGCAGCCAAGTTGCTAGCGGGACTGAGCAGTTCTTC. Translating gives CASSQVASGTEQFF.

This clonotype was counted ten times or more. The J gene is TRBJ2-7, the V gene TRBV20-1; a possible D gene is TRBD2 (5 bases). Trimming left V 0 bases short and J 3 bases short, with 12 bases between. The germline CDR1 and CDR2 sequences are DFQATT and SNEGSKA (reference sequence). The CDR3 length is 14 residues. The chain's CDR3 is CSARESAGGYEQYF. The CDR3 coding sequence is TGCAGTGCTAGAGAGTCAGCAGGAGGCTACGAGCAGTACTTC.

The J gene is TRBJ2-3, the V gene TRBV12-3 or TRBV12-4; D is ambiguous. Trimming removed 2 bases from V and 2 bases from J, with 8 bases in between. This CDR3 is built from 14 residues. The CDR3 reads CASSLTLATDTQYF. CDR3 coding DNA: TGTGCCAGCAGTTTAACGCTGGCCACAGATACGCAGTATTTT.

Many counts were recorded for this clonotype. V and J are TRBV12-3 or TRBV12-4 and TRBJ2-7, with a possible D match to TRBD2 (5 bases). V was cut by 6 bases and J by 6 bases, with 21 bases left in between. The CDR3 totals 15 residues. CDR3 in DNA: TGTGCCAGCAGCCCCGACGGCGAGGGTTTTCGCGAGCAGTACGTC. It encodes CASSPDGEGFREQYV.